This T cell receptor (beta chain) was sequenced during a study of identifying expanded T cells in peripheral blood. Study observations and caveats: Differentially abundant clones: 0.95 to 1.5 between replicates, about 15 at approximately two weeks, less than 20 at four. Clone count variance between approximately two-week samples rose with total template count.

Healthy donors had no documented immune events, such as infections, while sampled. Some clones are missing from TCRdb's copy, which holds only in-frame ones; the method was immunoSEQ multiplex PCR. Counted here are 85,000 to 120,000 clones, around 88% occurring once; the ten biggest clones make up 11% to 15%. This clone was found once. Its antigen is as yet unknown. With V trimmed by 7 bases and J by 5 bases, 12 bases remained unmatched. There are 15 residues in the CDR3. The germline V gene encodes CDR1 MDHEN and CDR2 SYDVKM. Material for sequencing was blood. This clonotype originated in a person aged 18 to 69 in good health. The chain is built from TRBV28 and TRBJ2-5; 8 bases agree with TRBD1. CDR3 protein: CASNSLAGGSETQYF. For the CDR3, the DNA is TGTGCCAGCAATTCGTTGGCAGGGGGCAGTGAGACCCAGTACTTC.